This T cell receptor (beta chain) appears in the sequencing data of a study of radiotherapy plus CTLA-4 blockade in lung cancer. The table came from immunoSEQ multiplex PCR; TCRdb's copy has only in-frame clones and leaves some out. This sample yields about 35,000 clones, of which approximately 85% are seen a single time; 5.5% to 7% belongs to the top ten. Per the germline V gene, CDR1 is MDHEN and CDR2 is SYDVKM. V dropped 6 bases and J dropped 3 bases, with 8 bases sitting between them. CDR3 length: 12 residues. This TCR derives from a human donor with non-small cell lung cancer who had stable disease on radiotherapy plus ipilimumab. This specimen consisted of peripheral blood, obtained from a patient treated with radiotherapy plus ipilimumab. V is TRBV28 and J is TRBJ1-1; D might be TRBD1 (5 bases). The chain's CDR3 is CASRRQHTEAFF. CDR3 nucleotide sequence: TGTGCCAGCAGAAGACAGCACACTGAAGCTTTCTTT.